This TCR beta chain is from a study of blood T cells in healthy people across ages. Study-level points and caveats: Naive CD4+ cell counts and diversity both ran higher in long-lived than in aged donors. Age brought a roughly linear fall in TCR beta diversity measured per million T cells.

On this clonotype: Antigen: not known.

With a J-beta primer mix and a sample-barcoded 5' primer, a second PCR ran about 7 to 11 cycles. Researchers report that a template-switch adaptor with 12 random nucleotides tagged each cDNA molecule. TCRdb re-called the 5' RACE reads through MiXCR, storing one row per CDR3 protein. The table shows 1.5 million to 2 million distinct CDR3 sequences, with just under 50% occurring only once. Total RNA was extracted at no less than 5.5 micrograms per sample. Material for sequencing was blood. This receptor was identified in a woman between 35 and 50 years old in good health.

The CDR3: CASSLRGAGTGTTHEQFF. Written as DNA, the CDR3 is TGTGCCAGCAGCCTCCGGGGGGCAGGGACAGGGACAACTCATGAGCAGTTCTTC. The V and J genes are TRBV7-3 and TRBJ2-1, with 9 bases identical to TRBD1. Germline V lookup: CDR1 SGHTA, CDR2 FQGTGA. This CDR3 spans 18 amino acids. V was clipped by 5 bases and J by 8 bases; unmatched bases: 19.